The 17 T cell receptor beta chains presented below share a single source sample, sequenced in a study of blood T cell dynamics during melanoma immunotherapy. TCRdb's copy holds only in-frame clones and misses some; the assay was immunoSEQ multiplex PCR. The sample records about 10,000 clones, almost 85% being singletons. Noted time point: pre-treatment baseline. The sequencing here drew on blood, taken from a patient treated with checkpoint blockade. The receptors here all came from a human donor with melanoma.

The rearrangement links TRBV9 to TRBJ2-3, with a possible D match to TRBD1 (7 bases). Germline CDR1 reads SGDLS; CDR2 reads YYNGEE. The CDR3 is 17 residues long. V was shortened by 2 bases and J by 1 base, with 17 bases between the two germline ends. The CDR3 sequence is CASSVQGGGLGTDTQYF. The DNA of the CDR3 is TGTGCCAGCAGCGTTCAAGGAGGGGGCTTGGGCACAGATACGCAGTATTTT. Full variable domain (missing parts from reference TRBV9 and TRBJ2-3): DSGVTQTPKHLITATGQRVTLRCSPRSGDLSVYWYQQSLDQGLQFLIQYYNGEERAKGNILERFSAQQFPDLHSELNLSSLELGDSALYFCASSVQGGGLGTDTQYFGPGTRLTVL.

V gene TRBV11-3 combines with J gene TRBJ2-3, with 9 bases lining up with TRBD1. Germline V gives CDR1 SGHNT, CDR2 YENEEA. Unmatched junction bases numbered 6, after V lost 5 bases and J lost 0 bases. The CDR3 contains 16 residues. CDR3 residues: CASSPSTGGSTDTQYF. The CDR3 region has the DNA TGTGCCAGCAGCCCATCGACAGGGGGGAGCACAGATACGCAGTATTTT.

The table lists this clone with a count of one. The chain uses TRBV7-2 and TRBJ2-2; 11 bases agree with TRBD1. This CDR3 contains 16 residues. CDR1 and CDR2 (germline): SGHTA, FQGNSA. With V trimmed by 4 bases and J by 8 bases, 9 bases remained unmatched. The CDR3: CASSWTGGALKGELFF. The CDR3 nucleotides read TGTGCCAGCAGCTGGACAGGGGGCGCTTTAAAGGGGGAGCTGTTTTTT.

The chain recombines TRBV5-4 with TRBJ2-2; weak D call: TRBD2 (6 bases). The germline CDR1 and CDR2 sequences are SGHNT and YYREEE (reference sequence). Deletions cut 1 base from V and 7 bases from J, with 8 bases between. The CDR3 is 13 residues long. The CDR3 here is CASSLLGGGELFF. CDR3 DNA: TGTGCCAGCAGCTTGCTCGGGGGCGGGGAGCTGTTTTTT.

This clone was observed a single time. CDR3 amino acids: CASSLQMMNTEAFF. For the CDR3, the DNA is TGTGCCAGCAGCTTGCAGATGATGAACACTGAAGCTTTCTTT. The V call is TRBV5-4, the J call TRBJ1-1; D remains unclear. Trimming shortened V by 1 base and J by 0 bases, and 7 bases separated the two germline ends. This CDR3 spans 14 amino acids. CDR1 is SGHNT and CDR2 is YYREEE in the germline V gene (reference sequence).

CDR3 nucleotide sequence: TGTGCCAGCAGCAGTACAGGGGGCGCAAATGGCTACACCTTC. Translated, it gives CASSSTGGANGYTF. This rearrangement joins TRBV7-3 to TRBJ1-2; TRBD1 matches at 9 bases. Germline CDR1 SGHTA, CDR2 FQGTGA. The junction had 7 bases not matched to a gene; V was cut back by 5 bases and J by 6 bases. The CDR3 is 14 residues long.

J is TRBJ1-2 and V is TRBV30, with D possibly TRBD1 on 6 matching bases. Between the trimmed V and J ends, which lost 3 bases and 6 bases, there was a span of 14 bases. Germline values: CDR1 GTSNPN, CDR2 SVGIG (reference sequence). CDR3 length equals 13 residues. In nucleotides, the CDR3 is TGTGCCTGGAGCGCAGGGGTTCTGGATGGCTACACCTTC. Encoded protein: CAWSAGVLDGYTF.

This clone was seen once. The chain joins TRBV16 to TRBJ2-3; D gene unclear. The CDR3 runs to 14 residues. Trimming shortened V by 9 bases and J by 0 bases, and 13 bases separated the two germline ends. Germline V gene data show CDR1 as KGHSY and CDR2 as FQNENV. In DNA form, the CDR3 reads TGTGCCAGTACGAGGACCTCTAGCACAGATACGCAGTATTTT. It specifies CASTRTSSTDTQYF.

The chain uses TRBV6-6 and TRBJ1-1; no firm D call. Germline V gives CDR1 MNHNY, CDR2 SVGAGI (reference sequence). V dropped 0 bases and J dropped 1 base, with 6 bases sitting between them. CDR3 length equals 14 residues. The CDR3 spells CASSYSFQNTEAFF. Written as DNA, the CDR3 is TGTGCCAGCAGTTACTCGTTTCAGAACACTGAAGCTTTCTTT.

The chain has TRBV7-8 and TRBJ2-7, with a possible D match to TRBD1 (6 bases). The ends were cut back, 1 base at V and 3 bases at J, with 10 bases in the middle. The CDR3 length is 14 residues. Germline CDR1 SGHVS, CDR2 FQNEAQ. In DNA form, the CDR3 reads TGTGCCAGCAGCTTAGTCAGGGGCGGCTACGAGCAGTACTTC. Translating it yields CASSLVRGGYEQYF.

This chain joins TRBV27 and TRBJ2-5; 15 bases are a match to TRBD2. Germline CDR1 is MNHEY and CDR2 is SMNVEV (reference sequence). CDR3 length: 16 amino acids. V shed 6 bases, J shed 5 bases, and the junction held 7 bases outside the gene matches. In DNA form, the CDR3 reads TGTGCCAGCAGCCCCGGACTAGCGGGGGGGCGGGAGACCCAGTACTTC. Translated: CASSPGLAGGRETQYF.

This clone came up once. The chain has TRBV7-9 and TRBJ2-1; 9 bases match TRBD1. The J segment lost 4 bases and the V segment lost 1 base, leaving 11 bases of the junction unmatched. Germline V gene data show CDR1 as SEHNR and CDR2 as FQNEAQ (reference sequence). This CDR3 has 18 residues. The DNA for the CDR3 is TGTGCCAGCAGCTTAGAAATAAGTAGGACAGGGGTTTACAATGAGCAGTTCTTC. Its translation is CASSLEISRTGVYNEQFF.

V and J are TRBV7-8 and TRBJ1-1; no firm D call. CDR1 is SGHVS, CDR2 FQNEAQ, per germline. V was pared by 1 base and J by 1 base, with 7 bases between. This CDR3 has 14 amino acids. In DNA, the CDR3 is TGTGCCAGCAGCTTAGTGTCAGGGAACACTGAAGCTTTCTTT. Translated, it gives CASSLVSGNTEAFF.

J is TRBJ2-2 and V is TRBV5-1, with 12 bases identical to TRBD2. With V trimmed by 4 bases and J by 5 bases, 6 bases remained unmatched. Germline CDR1 and CDR2: SGHRS and YFSETQ. The CDR3 sequence is 16 residues long. In DNA, the CDR3 is TGCGCCAGCAGCGTACGACTAGCGGGGGAGACCGGGGAGCTGTTTTTT. This sequence encodes CASSVRLAGETGELFF.

The J gene is TRBJ2-5, the V gene TRBV4-3; maybe TRBD1 (5 bases). Germline V gene lookup returns CDR1 LGHNA and CDR2 YSLEER. CDR3 size: 14 residues. Trimming left V 5 bases short and J 5 bases short, with 15 bases between. The CDR3 spells CASSVQEQGETQYF. The CDR3 nucleotides read TGCGCCAGCAGCGTACAAGAGCAGGGCGAGACCCAGTACTTC.

The V and J genes are TRBV7-2 and TRBJ2-5; 13 positions agree with TRBD2. Per germline, CDR1 SGHTA and CDR2 FQGNSA. The CDR3 spans 18 residues. With V trimmed by 2 bases and J by 1 base, 7 bases remained unmatched. CDR3 coding DNA: TGTGCCAGCAGCTTACTGGGACTAGCGGGGACGTTCCAAGAGACCCAGTACTTC. It translates to CASSLLGLAGTFQETQYF.

The rearrangement uses TRBV28 and TRBJ2-3, with no clear D. Deletions cut 3 bases from V and 6 bases from J, with 10 bases between. This CDR3 is built from 13 residues. Germline loops: CDR1 MDHEN, CDR2 SYDVKM. The CDR3 loop reads CASSLAGGDTQYF. The CDR3 nucleotides are TGTGCCAGCAGTTTGGCAGGTGGGGATACGCAGTATTTT.